The text below deals with one T cell receptor beta chain. Its cognate antigen is unknown. Libraries of TCR beta came from quantitative 5'-RACE with molecular barcodes. One entry per CDR3 protein results from TCRdb running MiXCR on the 5' RACE reads. The sample has about 150,000 distinct CDR3 sequences; around 32% are singletons. Germline CDR1 SEHNR, CDR2 FQNEAQ (reference sequence). The CDR3 is made up of 13 amino acids. V shed 5 bases and J shed 6 bases, with 11 bases lying between them. This sample is part of a study of CD8 T cells in ankylosing spondylitis. The study, taken as a whole, reports: Earlier authors reported some of these motif variants in reactive arthritis synovial fluid and blood. Blood of patients with ankylosing spondylitis appeared to be characterized by a TCR beta motif of about eight highly homologous variants. Clones tied to disease were said to be significantly enriched in matched ankylosing spondylitis synovial fluid.

The sequence came from a male donor with ankylosing spondylitis. The chain joins TRBV7-9 to TRBJ1-5; D is perhaps TRBD1 (6 bases). Material: synovial fluid, either unsorted or a sorted T cell fraction (not recorded which). The CDR3 sequence: CASSREGGQPQHF. The CDR3 nucleotides read TGTGCCAGCAGCCGAGAAGGGGGTCAGCCCCAGCATTTT.